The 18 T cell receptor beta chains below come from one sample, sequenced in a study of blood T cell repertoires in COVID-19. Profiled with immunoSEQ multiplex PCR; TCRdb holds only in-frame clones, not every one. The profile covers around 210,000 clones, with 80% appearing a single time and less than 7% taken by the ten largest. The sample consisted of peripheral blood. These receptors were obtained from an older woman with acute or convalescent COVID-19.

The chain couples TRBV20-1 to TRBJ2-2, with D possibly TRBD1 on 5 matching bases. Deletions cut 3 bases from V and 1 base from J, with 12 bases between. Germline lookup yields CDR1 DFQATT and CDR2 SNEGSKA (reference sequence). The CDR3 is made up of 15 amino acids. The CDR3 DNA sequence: TGCAGTGCTAGTGACAGTCGCGGGAACACCGGGGAGCTGTTTTTT. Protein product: CSASDSRGNTGELFF.

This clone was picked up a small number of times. The CDR3 loop reads CASSPRPDSNQPQHF. CDR3 nucleotides: TGTGCCAGCAGCCCTAGACCGGATAGCAATCAGCCCCAGCATTTT. The chain has TRBV2 and TRBJ1-5; no clear D. Germline lookup yields CDR1 SNHLY and CDR2 FYNNEI. There are 15 residues in the CDR3. V was trimmed by 6 bases and J by 0 bases, leaving 12 bases between them. The variable domain in full, completed from reference TRBV2 and TRBJ1-5, reads EPEVTQTPSHQVTQMGQEVILRCVPISNHLYFYWYRQILGQKVEFLVSFYNNEISEKSEIFDDQFSVERPDGSNFTLKIRSTKLEDSAMYFCASSPRPDSNQPQHFGDGTRLSIL.

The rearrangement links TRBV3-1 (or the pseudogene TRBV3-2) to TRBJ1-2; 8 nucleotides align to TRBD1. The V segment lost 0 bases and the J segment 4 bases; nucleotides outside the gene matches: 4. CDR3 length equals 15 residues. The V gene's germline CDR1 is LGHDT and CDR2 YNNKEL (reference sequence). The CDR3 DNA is TGTGCCAGCAGCCAAGACCTGGACAGGGCCTATGGCTACACCTTC. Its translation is CASSQDLDRAYGYTF.

The CDR3: CASSLVGVGQRYSNQPQHF. CDR3 bases: TGTGCCAGCAGCTTAGTGGGAGTGGGACAGCGTTATAGCAATCAGCCCCAGCATTTT. The J gene is TRBJ1-5, the V gene TRBV7-8, with TRBD1 matching 7 bases. From germline, CDR1 is SGHVS and CDR2 FQNEAQ. The ends lost 1 base at V and 0 bases at J; junction bases unmatched: 12. CDR3 size: 19 residues.

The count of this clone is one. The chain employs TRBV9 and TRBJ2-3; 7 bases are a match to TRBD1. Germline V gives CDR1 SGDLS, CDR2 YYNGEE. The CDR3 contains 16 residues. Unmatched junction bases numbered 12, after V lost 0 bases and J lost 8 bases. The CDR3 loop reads CASSVGPNRDRTTQYF. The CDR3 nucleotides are TGTGCCAGCAGCGTAGGACCAAACCGGGACAGAACTACGCAGTATTTT.

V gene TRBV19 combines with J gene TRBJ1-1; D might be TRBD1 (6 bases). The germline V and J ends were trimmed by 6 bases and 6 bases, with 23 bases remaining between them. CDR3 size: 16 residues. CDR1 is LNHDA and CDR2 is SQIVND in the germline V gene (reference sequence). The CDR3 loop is CASSGLRQDQRAEAFF. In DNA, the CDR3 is TGTGCCAGTAGCGGTCTAAGACAGGATCAGAGGGCTGAAGCTTTCTTT.

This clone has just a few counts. The CDR3 region has the DNA TGTGCCAGCAGCTTGTTTGTAAACACCGGGGAGCTGTTTTTT. Amino acids: CASSLFVNTGELFF. The chain uses TRBV5-4 and TRBJ2-2, with D hard to call. The V end was cut by 1 base, the J end by 2 bases, with 6 bases between. CDR3 length equals 14 residues. Germline CDR1 reads SGHNT; CDR2 reads YYREEE (reference sequence).

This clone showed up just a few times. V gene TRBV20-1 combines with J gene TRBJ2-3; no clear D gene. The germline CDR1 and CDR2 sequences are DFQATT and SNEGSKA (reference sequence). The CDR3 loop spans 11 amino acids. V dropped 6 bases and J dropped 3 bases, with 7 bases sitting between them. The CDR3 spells CSAPRTDTQYF. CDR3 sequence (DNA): TGCAGTGCACCGAGAACAGATACGCAGTATTTT.

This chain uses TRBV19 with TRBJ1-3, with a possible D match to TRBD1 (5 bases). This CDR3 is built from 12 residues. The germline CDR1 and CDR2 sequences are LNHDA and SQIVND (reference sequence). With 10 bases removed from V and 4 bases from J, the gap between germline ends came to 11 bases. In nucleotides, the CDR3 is TGTGCCACCGGACAAATGGGAAACACCATATATTTT. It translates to CATGQMGNTIYF.

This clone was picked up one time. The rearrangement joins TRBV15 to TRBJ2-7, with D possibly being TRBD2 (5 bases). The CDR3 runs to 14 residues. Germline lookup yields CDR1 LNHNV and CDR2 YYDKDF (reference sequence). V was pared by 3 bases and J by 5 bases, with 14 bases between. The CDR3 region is CATSRDGPGDEQYF. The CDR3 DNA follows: TGTGCCACCAGCAGGGACGGCCCCGGGGACGAGCAGTACTTC.

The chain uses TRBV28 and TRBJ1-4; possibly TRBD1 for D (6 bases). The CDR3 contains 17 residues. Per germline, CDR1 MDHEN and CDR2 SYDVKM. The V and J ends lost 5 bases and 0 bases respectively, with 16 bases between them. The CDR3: CASSTRGVGSTNEKLFF. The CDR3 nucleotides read TGTGCCAGCAGTACCAGGGGTGTGGGCTCAACTAATGAAAAACTGTTTTTT.

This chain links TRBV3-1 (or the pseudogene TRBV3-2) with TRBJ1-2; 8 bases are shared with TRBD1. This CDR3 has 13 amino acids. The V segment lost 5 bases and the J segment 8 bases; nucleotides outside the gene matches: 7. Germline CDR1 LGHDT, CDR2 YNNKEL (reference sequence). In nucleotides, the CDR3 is TGTGCCAGCAGCACCACAGGGGGTCGCGGCTACACCTTC. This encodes CASSTTGGRGYTF.

This CDR3 reads CASSEDRQYGYTF. In DNA form, the CDR3 reads TGTGCCAGCAGCGAAGACAGACAGTATGGCTACACCTTC. The chain recombines TRBV5-4 with TRBJ1-2; a possible D gene is TRBD1 (5 bases). The V gene lost 4 bases and the J gene lost 5 bases, with 12 bases spanning the gap. The CDR3 totals 13 residues. The germline V gene encodes CDR1 SGHNT and CDR2 YYREEE (reference sequence).

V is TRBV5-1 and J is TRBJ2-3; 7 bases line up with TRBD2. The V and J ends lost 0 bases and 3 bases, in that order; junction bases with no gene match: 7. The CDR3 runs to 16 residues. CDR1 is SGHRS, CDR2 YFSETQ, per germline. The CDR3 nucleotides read TGCGCCAGCAGCTTGGAGGCGGGAGCTCAAACAGATACGCAGTATTTT. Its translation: CASSLEAGAQTDTQYF.

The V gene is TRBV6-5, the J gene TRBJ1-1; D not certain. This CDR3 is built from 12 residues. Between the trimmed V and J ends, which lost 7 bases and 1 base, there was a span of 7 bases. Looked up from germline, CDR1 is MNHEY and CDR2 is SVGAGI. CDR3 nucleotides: TGTGCCAGCACCTCGGGGAACACTGAAGCTTTCTTT. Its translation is CASTSGNTEAFF.

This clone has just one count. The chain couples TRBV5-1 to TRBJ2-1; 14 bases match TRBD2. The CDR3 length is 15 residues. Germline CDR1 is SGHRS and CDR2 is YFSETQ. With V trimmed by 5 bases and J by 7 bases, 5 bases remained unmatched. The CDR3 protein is CASRLGLAGVNEQFF. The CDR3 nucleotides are TGCGCCAGCAGGCTGGGACTAGCGGGAGTGAATGAGCAGTTCTTC.

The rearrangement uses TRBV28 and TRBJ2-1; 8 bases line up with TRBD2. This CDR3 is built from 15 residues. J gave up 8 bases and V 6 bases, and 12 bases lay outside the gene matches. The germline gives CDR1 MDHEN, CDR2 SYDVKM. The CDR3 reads CASSRRGRLGYEQFF. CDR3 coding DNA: TGTGCCAGCAGCCGCCGCGGGAGGCTCGGGTATGAGCAGTTCTTC.

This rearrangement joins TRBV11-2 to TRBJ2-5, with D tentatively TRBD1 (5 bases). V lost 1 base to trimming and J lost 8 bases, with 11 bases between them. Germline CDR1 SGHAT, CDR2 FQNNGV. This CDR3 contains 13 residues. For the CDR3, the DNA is TGTGCCAGCAGCTTAGTTGATCAGGGAACCCAGTACTTC. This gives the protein CASSLVDQGTQYF.